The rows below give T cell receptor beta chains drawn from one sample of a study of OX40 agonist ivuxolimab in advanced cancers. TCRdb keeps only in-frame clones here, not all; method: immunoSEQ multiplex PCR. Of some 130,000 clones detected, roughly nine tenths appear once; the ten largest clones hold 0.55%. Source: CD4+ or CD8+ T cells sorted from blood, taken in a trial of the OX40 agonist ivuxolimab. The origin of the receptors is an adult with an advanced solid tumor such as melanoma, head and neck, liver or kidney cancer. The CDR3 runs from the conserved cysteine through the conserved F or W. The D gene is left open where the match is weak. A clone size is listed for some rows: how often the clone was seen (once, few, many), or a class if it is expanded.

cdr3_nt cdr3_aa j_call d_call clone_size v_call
TGTGCCAGCAGCGAAACTCCAGGACAGCTGAACACTGAAGCTTTCTTT CASSETPGQLNTEAFF TRBJ1-1 . . TRBV21-1
TGTGCCTGGAGTGTACCCCTCCGGACAGGGAAGGGGCCTACGGGTCAGCCCCAGCATTTT CAWSVPLRTGKGPTGQPQHF TRBJ1-5 TRBD1 few TRBV30
TGTGCCAGCAGCCGCTGGACGGGATCCGAGACCCAGTACTTC CASSRWTGSETQYF TRBJ2-5 . . TRBV14
TGTGCCAGCAGCCAGGGACAGGGAGGGCATTTT CASSQGQGGHF TRBJ1-5 TRBD1 . TRBV28
TGTGCCAGCAGCGTCCGGGGGTGGAGGGAAAAACTGTTTTTT CASSVRGWREKLFF TRBJ1-4 . . TRBV7-2
TGTGCCAGCAGCGCGGGACAGGGGCGAGATACGCAGTATTTT CASSAGQGRDTQYF TRBJ2-3 TRBD1 . TRBV9
TGTGCCTGGAGGGGGACCGGGGAGCTGTTTTTT CAWRGTGELFF TRBJ2-2 . . TRBV30
TGCAGCGTTGAATTACCCCCCCATGGCTACACCTTC CSVELPPHGYTF TRBJ1-2 . . TRBV29-1
TGCGCCAGCAGCTTGGATACAGCGGGGTACAATGAGCAGTTCTTC CASSLDTAGYNEQFF TRBJ2-1 TRBD2 . TRBV5-1
TGTGCCTGGAGTGCCGGGACAATCTACGAGCAGTACTTC CAWSAGTIYEQYF TRBJ2-7 . once TRBV30
TGCAGCGTTGACAGGGGGCGCACAGATACGCAGTATTTT CSVDRGRTDTQYF TRBJ2-3 TRBD1 . TRBV29-1
TGTGCCAGCAGTGTGGACAGGTTGAACACTGAAGCTTTCTTT CASSVDRLNTEAFF TRBJ1-1 TRBD1 . TRBV28
TGCGCCAGCAGCTTGGGGCCAGATTCCTACAATGAGCAGTTCTTC CASSLGPDSYNEQFF TRBJ2-1 . once TRBV5-1
TGTGCCAGTGGACAGGGGGCATGGGAGACCCAGTACTTC CASGQGAWETQYF TRBJ2-5 TRBD1 . TRBV28
TGTGCCAGCAGTGACGACGGCAACTATGGCTACACCTTC CASSDDGNYGYTF TRBJ1-2 . . TRBV6-4
TGTGCCAGCAGTGGGGACAGCTTCACAGATACGCAGTATTTT CASSGDSFTDTQYF TRBJ2-3 TRBD1 . TRBV11-1
TGTGCCACCACTCATAAAGCGGCCGGGGAAGAGACCCAGTACTTC CATTHKAAGEETQYF TRBJ2-5 . . TRBV6-6
TGCAGCGTTGGACTAGCGGGGGGGCGGACCCAGTACTTC CSVGLAGGRTQYF TRBJ2-5 TRBD2 once TRBV29-1
TGTGCCAGTAGGATGGACGGAGGACAGCCCCAGCATTTT CASRMDGGQPQHF TRBJ1-5 . . TRBV19
TGTGCCAGCAGCTTAGCGCAGTCAGTCCGCGAGCAGTACTTC CASSLAQSVREQYF TRBJ2-7 . few TRBV7-2
TGCGCCAGCAGCCAAGAGGCACAGCCATCTTATGGCTACACCTTC CASSQEAQPSYGYTF TRBJ1-2 . . TRBV4-3
TGTGCCAGCAGGAGGACAGGAATCCACGAGCAGTACTTC CASRRTGIHEQYF TRBJ2-7 TRBD1 . TRBV6-5
TGCAGCGTCAGTGTACAGGGGGCTTATGGCTACACCTTC CSVSVQGAYGYTF TRBJ1-2 TRBD1 . TRBV29-1
TGTGCCAGCAGCGCAGGACAAAATAGCAATCAGCCCCAGCATTTT CASSAGQNSNQPQHF TRBJ1-5 . . TRBV27
TGCAGCGTTGAGACCACAGACTCTGGAAACACCATATATTTT CSVETTDSGNTIYF TRBJ1-3 . . TRBV29-1
TGCGCCAGCAGTGAGATGGGACTAAATAACAATGAGCAGTTCTTC CASSEMGLNNNEQFF TRBJ2-1 TRBD2 . TRBV10-2
TGTGCCAGTAGTAGCGGGACAATGAACACTGAAGCTTTCTTT CASSSGTMNTEAFF TRBJ1-1 . few TRBV19
TGTGCCAGCAGCTTAGGGACAGGAAAGGTCAATGAGCAGTTCTTC CASSLGTGKVNEQFF TRBJ2-1 TRBD1 . TRBV7-9
TGTGCCAGCAGTCTTCAGGGGGTGAACACTGAAGCTTTCTTT CASSLQGVNTEAFF TRBJ1-1 TRBD1 once TRBV6-5
TGTGCCAGCAGTCAGGGTAGTGACACTGAAGCTTTCTTT CASSQGSDTEAFF TRBJ1-1 . . TRBV11-3
TGTGCCAGCAGCTCTGCCCCCTATACATACAATGAGCAGTTCTTC CASSSAPYTYNEQFF TRBJ2-1 . . TRBV7-2
TGTGCCAGCAGTGGGGCCGAGGATCAGCCCCAGCATTTT CASSGAEDQPQHF TRBJ1-5 . . TRBV6-1
TGTGCTGGGGGCGGACTAGCGGGGATCCCCTACGAGCAGTACTTC CAGGGLAGIPYEQYF TRBJ2-7 TRBD2 few TRBV12-5
TGCGCCAGCAGCCTCCAGGGAGGTAGCACAGATACGCAGTATTTT CASSLQGGSTDTQYF TRBJ2-3 . . TRBV5-1
TGTGCCAGCAGGTCTTATTCCGTGATTACGCAGTATTTT CASRSYSVITQYF TRBJ2-3 . . TRBV7-9
TGTGCCACCAGCAGGGAACTAGGGGCCTTTTATGAGCAGTTCTTC CATSRELGAFYEQFF TRBJ2-1 . . TRBV15
TGCGCCAGCAGCCAACCTCTTGGGGTTCCGAACACCGGGGAGCTGTTTTTT CASSQPLGVPNTGELFF TRBJ2-2 . . TRBV4-3